The sequence of this TCR beta chain was determined in a study of blood T cell repertoires in COVID-19. Trimming stripped 6 bases from V and 4 bases from J, with 10 bases between. The length of the CDR3 is 14 residues. Germline V gene lookup returns CDR1 MNHEY and CDR2 SVGAGI. This clone was recorded once. Profiling relied on immunoSEQ multiplex PCR, and the TCRdb table lists in-frame clones only, not all of them. The sample consists of a few hundred thousand clones, around 91% of them appearing once. This receptor was obtained from a man between 25 and 39 years old who had been exposed to COVID-19. The rearrangement joins TRBV6-5 to TRBJ2-6, with a possible D match to TRBD1 (6 bases). Sequenced: PBMCs or T cells enriched from blood (not recorded which). CDR3 sequence reads: CASRGAGGANVLTF. The CDR3 nucleotides read TGTGCCAGCAGGGGGGCAGGCGGGGCCAACGTCCTGACTTTC.